The next 3 T cell receptor beta chains were all read from a single sample in a study of OX40 agonist ivuxolimab in advanced cancers. The data were produced by immunoSEQ multiplex PCR, yet TCRdb's version contains in-frame clones alone and is incomplete. The sample includes 20,000 to 25,000 clones, approximately 85% of them seen just once. Sequencing used CD4+ or CD8+ T cells sorted from blood, obtained in a trial of the OX40 agonist ivuxolimab. These receptors were taken from an adult with an advanced solid tumor such as melanoma, head and neck, liver or kidney cancer.

The chain uses TRBV6-1 and TRBJ1-1; D is ambiguous. Trimming shortened V by 8 bases and J by 0 bases, and 10 bases separated the two germline ends. The germline V gene encodes CDR1 MNHNS and CDR2 SASEGT. This CDR3 has 13 residues. The CDR3 DNA sequence: TGTGCCAGCCTTAGAAACATGAACACTGAAGCTTTCTTT. Translation gives CASLRNMNTEAFF.

Turning to this clone: One end of the junction varies from germline; a read error may be responsible. V gene TRBV7-7 combines with J gene TRBJ2-2; D unresolved. The CDR3 length is 15 residues. Looked up from germline, CDR1 is SSHAT and CDR2 is FNYEAQ (reference sequence). The CDR3 DNA reads as TGTGCTAGCAGTTCCGGATTCGCGAACACCGGGGAGCTGTTTTTT. Amino acid sequence: CASSSGFANTGELFF.

Here the CDR3 reads CASSYFRVGSYGYTF. CDR3 nucleotide sequence: TGTGCCAGCAGTTACTTCAGGGTTGGGTCCTATGGCTACACCTTC. The gene calls are TRBV6-5 and TRBJ1-2, with D possibly being TRBD1 (5 bases). The CDR3 length is 15 residues. Trimming removed 1 base from V and 4 bases from J, with 13 bases in between. Germline loops: CDR1 MNHEY, CDR2 SVGAGI.